These 25 T cell receptor beta chains originate from one sample sequenced in a study of OX40 agonist ivuxolimab in advanced cancers. Generated by immunoSEQ multiplex PCR, the TCRdb table keeps only in-frame clones and is missing some. Here the sample spans 100,000 to 140,000 clones, roughly 90% being singletons. Material: CD4+ or CD8+ T cells sorted from blood, obtained in a trial of the OX40 agonist ivuxolimab. All receptors come from an adult with an advanced solid tumor such as melanoma, head and neck, liver or kidney cancer.

The chain has TRBV28 and TRBJ1-3, with a tentative D call TRBD1 (5 bases). Per the germline V gene, CDR1 is MDHEN and CDR2 is SYDVKM. CDR3 length: 14 residues. V lost 3 bases and J lost 0, with 6 bases in between. CDR3 region: CASSFQGSGNTIYF. The DNA of the CDR3 is TGTGCCAGCAGTTTCCAGGGCTCTGGAAACACCATATATTTT.

This clone was recorded only once. V usage is TRBV19 and J usage is TRBJ2-5, with TRBD1 as a possible D gene (5 bases). Germline V gene data show CDR1 as LNHDA and CDR2 as SQIVND (reference sequence). This CDR3 comprises 14 residues. V lost 4 bases and J lost 1, with 10 bases in between. The chain's CDR3 is CASSTGQGQETQYF. The CDR3 bases are TGTGCCAGTAGTACAGGACAAGGCCAAGAGACCCAGTACTTC.

The sample holds one count of this clone. The rearrangement links TRBV5-4 to TRBJ1-2; D remains ambiguous. There are 15 residues in the CDR3. V was trimmed by 0 bases and J by 8 bases, leaving 17 bases between them. Germline CDR1 reads SGHNT; CDR2 reads YYREEE (reference sequence). The chain's CDR3 is CASSLGRELGYGYTF. CDR3 bases: TGTGCCAGCAGCTTGGGGAGGGAGTTAGGGTACGGCTACACCTTC.

Concerning this clone itself: The sample carries other DNA sequences with the same CDR3. J is TRBJ2-1 and V is TRBV7-9; tentative D call: TRBD1 (6 bases). Between the trimmed V and J ends, which lost 2 bases and 2 bases, there was a span of 10 bases. CDR1 and CDR2 (germline): SEHNR, FQNEAQ (reference sequence). The CDR3 loop spans 15 amino acids. CDR3 loop: CASSLRQAAYNEQFF. CDR3 DNA: TGTGCCAGCAGCTTAAGACAGGCCGCCTACAATGAGCAGTTCTTC.

V usage is TRBV5-1 and J usage is TRBJ1-1; the match to TRBD1 covers 7 bases. This CDR3 contains 14 residues. Germline CDR1 and CDR2: SGHRS and YFSETQ. V was pared by 4 bases and J by 1 base, with 4 bases of the junction left unmatched. The CDR3 spells CASSPWTGNTEAFF. In DNA form, the CDR3 reads TGCGCCAGCAGCCCCTGGACAGGGAACACTGAAGCTTTCTTT. Complete variable domain (other parts from reference TRBV5-1 and TRBJ1-1): KAGVTQTPRYLIKTRGQQVTLSCSPISGHRSVSWYQQTPGQGLQFLFEYFSETQRNKGNFPGRFSGRQFSNSRSEMNVSTLELGDSALYLCASSPWTGNTEAFFGQGTRLTVV.

The chain carries TRBV25-1 and TRBJ1-1; 8 bases agree with TRBD1. This CDR3 comprises 14 residues. Per the germline V gene, CDR1 is MGHDK and CDR2 is SYGVNS. V shed 4 bases, J shed 5 bases, and the junction held 6 bases outside the gene matches. In DNA, the CDR3 is TGTGCCAGCAGTGCGACAGGGGCGATTACTGAAGCTTTCTTT. Translated, it gives CASSATGAITEAFF.

The CDR3 DNA sequence: TGTGCCAGCAGTCAAGGACAGGGGGCATGGGGTGAAAAACTGTTTTTT. This translates into CASSQGQGAWGEKLFF. V gene TRBV6-6 combines with J gene TRBJ1-4; 11 nucleotides match TRBD1. Germline CDR1 reads MNHNY; CDR2 reads SVGAGI (reference sequence). V lost 5 bases, J lost 7 bases, and 9 bases stayed unmatched. The CDR3 contains 16 residues.

This clone was counted between two and nine times. V usage is TRBV5-1 and J usage is TRBJ2-5; 7 bases agree with TRBD2. The V segment lost 3 bases and the J segment 1 base; nucleotides outside the gene matches: 0. This CDR3 is 13 amino acids long. Germline V gene lookup returns CDR1 SGHRS and CDR2 YFSETQ. CDR3 DNA: TGCGCCAGCAGCTCGGGGGGCCAAGAGACCCAGTACTTC. It specifies CASSSGGQETQYF.

The chain is built from TRBV6-4 and TRBJ1-6; D not resolved. Trimming cost V 2 bases and J 8 bases, with 10 bases left between them. Germline CDR1 and CDR2: MRHNA and SNTAGT. This CDR3 has 14 residues. The CDR3 DNA is TGTGCCAGCAGTGACAATGGTCCGGATTCACCCCTCCACTTT. This codes for CASSDNGPDSPLHF.

This chain connects TRBV11-1 to TRBJ2-1; 10 nucleotides agree with TRBD2. V lost 6 bases, J lost 3 bases, and 14 bases stayed unmatched. The CDR3 is made up of 18 amino acids. Germline V gives CDR1 SGHAT, CDR2 FQDESV (reference sequence). DNA for the CDR3: TGTGCCAGCAGATGGACTAGCGGAGTCCTTGGAAGCTACAATGAGCAGTTCTTC. As protein: CASRWTSGVLGSYNEQFF. The whole variable domain, remainder taken from reference TRBV11-1 and TRBJ2-1, is EAEVAQSPRYKITEKSQAVAFWCDPISGHATLYWYRQILGQGPELLVQFQDESVVDDSQLPKDRFSAERLKGVDSTLKIQPAELGDSAMYLCASRWTSGVLGSYNEQFFGPGTRLTVL.

Turning to this clone: Other DNA sequences in the sample encode the same CDR3. The chain is built from TRBV6-1 and TRBJ1-2, with D unclear. Trimming cost V 3 bases and J 5 bases, with 13 bases left between them. CDR1 is MNHNS and CDR2 is SASEGT in the germline V gene. This CDR3 spans 14 amino acids. CDR3 nucleotide sequence: TGTGCCAGCAGTGATGATACAGCAGTTTATGGCTACACCTTC. This encodes CASSDDTAVYGYTF.

The chain joins TRBV5-4 to TRBJ1-2; 10 bases align to TRBD1. The CDR3 runs to 18 residues. V shed 0 bases, J shed 5 bases, and the junction held 13 bases outside the gene matches. In germline, CDR1 is SGHNT, CDR2 YYREEE (reference sequence). The CDR3 loop is CASSLGGAGTGAEYGYTF. In nucleotides, the CDR3 is TGTGCCAGCAGCTTGGGGGGGGCCGGGACAGGGGCGGAGTATGGCTACACCTTC.

The chain has TRBV25-1 and TRBJ1-6; no reliable D call. V lost 6 bases to trimming and J lost 8 bases, with 11 bases between them. The CDR3 totals 13 residues. Germline V gene lookup returns CDR1 MGHDK and CDR2 SYGVNS. CDR3 DNA: TGTGCCAGCAGACGGGGAACGGATTCACCCCTCCACTTT. Encoded protein: CASRRGTDSPLHF.

V and J are TRBV7-2 and TRBJ2-1; tentatively, D is TRBD2 (6 bases). The CDR3 extends over 15 amino acids. Germline loops: CDR1 SGHTA, CDR2 FQGNSA. The V end lost 5 bases, the J end lost 0 bases, and 11 bases lay between the germline ends. CDR3 DNA: TGTGCCAGCAGCCCACGGAGGGTCTCCTACAATGAGCAGTTCTTC. Its translation: CASSPRRVSYNEQFF.

This chain joins TRBV2 and TRBJ1-4; 8 positions match TRBD1. V dropped 2 bases and J dropped 7; count of bases not matched to a gene: 6. Germline V gene data show CDR1 as SNHLY and CDR2 as FYNNEI. CDR3 length equals 15 residues. The CDR3 bases are TGTGCCAGCAGTGAAAATGGACAGGGAGGTGAAAAACTGTTTTTT. This translates into CASSENGQGGEKLFF. Combining the CDR3 with reference TRBV2 and TRBJ1-4 gives the whole variable domain EPEVTQTPSHQVTQMGQEVILRCVPISNHLYFYWYRQILGQKVEFLVSFYNNEISEKSEIFDDQFSVERPDGSNFTLKIRSTKLEDSAMYFCASSENGQGGEKLFFGSGTQLSVL.

The chain is built from TRBV12-5 and TRBJ1-2; 7 bases are shared with TRBD1. The CDR3 covers 14 residues. J lost 9 bases, V lost 6 bases, and 13 bases had no gene match. The germline V gene has CDR1 LGHNT and CDR2 FRNRAP. The CDR3: CASGSDRSPASYTF. In DNA form, the CDR3 reads TGTGCTAGTGGCTCGGACAGGTCCCCTGCGAGCTACACCTTC.

The chain employs TRBV19 and TRBJ2-5; D not certain. The J call may be faulty, since TRBJ2-7 better matches the DNA end. CDR3 length: 13 residues. Germline-derived CDR1 and CDR2 are LNHDA and SQIVND (reference sequence). The CDR3 DNA reads as TGTGCCAGTAGCCTAGACATCTTATACGAGCAGTACTTC. This codes for CASSLDILYEQYF.

The chain carries TRBV18 and TRBJ1-4, with D perhaps TRBD1 (5 bases). This CDR3 has 15 residues. CDR1 and CDR2 (germline): KGHSH, LQKENI. V lost 3 bases and J lost 5, with 13 bases in between. The CDR3 here is CASSPGTAVNEKLFF. In DNA form, the CDR3 reads TGTGCCAGCTCACCCGGGACGGCCGTGAATGAAAAACTGTTTTTT.

This clone turned up a few times. V and J are TRBV6-5 and TRBJ2-3; 7 bases fit TRBD1. With V trimmed by 2 bases and J by 3 bases, 8 bases remained unmatched. The germline V gene encodes CDR1 MNHEY and CDR2 SVGAGI. This CDR3 has 16 residues. CDR3 DNA: TGTGCCAGCAGTTACGTTCAGACAGGGTCGACAGATACGCAGTATTTT. It specifies CASSYVQTGSTDTQYF.

This clone was seen a single time. This chain links TRBV10-3 with TRBJ2-3, with 7 bases that match TRBD2. The J segment lost 6 bases and the V segment lost 10 bases, leaving 10 bases of the junction unmatched. From germline, CDR1 is ENHRY and CDR2 SYGVKD. The CDR3 is 13 amino acids. CDR3 DNA: TGTGCCACCAGCGGGCGGGAGCCCGATACGCAGTATTTT. Residues: CATSGREPDTQYF.

The chain joins TRBV28 to TRBJ1-5; D unclear. V was clipped by 10 bases and J by 3 bases, with 16 bases between them. Germline loops: CDR1 MDHEN, CDR2 SYDVKM. This CDR3 is built from 14 residues. The DNA of the CDR3 is TGTGCCACCCGAGCAGCCTTGTTCAATCAGCCCCAGCATTTT. Translation gives CATRAALFNQPQHF.

This chain uses TRBV27 with TRBJ1-1; D uncertain. The CDR3 runs 13 residues. Trimming removed 4 bases from V and 1 base from J, with 7 bases in between. CDR1 and CDR2 from the germline V gene are MNHEY and SMNVEV (reference sequence). The CDR3 bases are TGTGCCAGCAGTTCAGGACGGAACACTGAAGCTTTCTTT. Translating gives CASSSGRNTEAFF.

The V and J genes are TRBV9 and TRBJ2-5; tentative D call: TRBD2 (5 bases). The CDR3 is 15 amino acids. V lost 0 bases and J lost 4, with 13 bases in between. CDR1 is SGDLS, CDR2 YYNGEE, per germline. Here the CDR3 reads CASSVGVLELETQYF. CDR3 nucleotides: TGTGCCAGCAGCGTAGGGGTACTAGAGCTAGAGACCCAGTACTTC.

This chain uses TRBV28 with TRBJ2-7, with 8 bases fitting TRBD2. This CDR3 contains 13 residues. Germline loops: CDR1 MDHEN, CDR2 SYDVKM. Trimming cost V 6 bases and J 3 bases; bases outside gene matches: 4. The chain's CDR3 is CASSLTSDYEQYF. The CDR3 DNA reads TGTGCCAGCAGCTTGACTAGCGACTACGAGCAGTACTTC.

J is TRBJ2-7 and V is TRBV10-1, with a tentative D call TRBD2 (6 bases). The CDR3 sequence is 11 residues long. The V gene lost 9 bases and the J gene lost 1 base, with 7 bases spanning the gap. Germline values: CDR1 WNHNN, CDR2 SYGVQD (reference sequence). CDR3 in amino acids: CASAGSYEQYF. The CDR3 bases are TGCGCCAGTGCGGGGTCCTACGAGCAGTACTTC.